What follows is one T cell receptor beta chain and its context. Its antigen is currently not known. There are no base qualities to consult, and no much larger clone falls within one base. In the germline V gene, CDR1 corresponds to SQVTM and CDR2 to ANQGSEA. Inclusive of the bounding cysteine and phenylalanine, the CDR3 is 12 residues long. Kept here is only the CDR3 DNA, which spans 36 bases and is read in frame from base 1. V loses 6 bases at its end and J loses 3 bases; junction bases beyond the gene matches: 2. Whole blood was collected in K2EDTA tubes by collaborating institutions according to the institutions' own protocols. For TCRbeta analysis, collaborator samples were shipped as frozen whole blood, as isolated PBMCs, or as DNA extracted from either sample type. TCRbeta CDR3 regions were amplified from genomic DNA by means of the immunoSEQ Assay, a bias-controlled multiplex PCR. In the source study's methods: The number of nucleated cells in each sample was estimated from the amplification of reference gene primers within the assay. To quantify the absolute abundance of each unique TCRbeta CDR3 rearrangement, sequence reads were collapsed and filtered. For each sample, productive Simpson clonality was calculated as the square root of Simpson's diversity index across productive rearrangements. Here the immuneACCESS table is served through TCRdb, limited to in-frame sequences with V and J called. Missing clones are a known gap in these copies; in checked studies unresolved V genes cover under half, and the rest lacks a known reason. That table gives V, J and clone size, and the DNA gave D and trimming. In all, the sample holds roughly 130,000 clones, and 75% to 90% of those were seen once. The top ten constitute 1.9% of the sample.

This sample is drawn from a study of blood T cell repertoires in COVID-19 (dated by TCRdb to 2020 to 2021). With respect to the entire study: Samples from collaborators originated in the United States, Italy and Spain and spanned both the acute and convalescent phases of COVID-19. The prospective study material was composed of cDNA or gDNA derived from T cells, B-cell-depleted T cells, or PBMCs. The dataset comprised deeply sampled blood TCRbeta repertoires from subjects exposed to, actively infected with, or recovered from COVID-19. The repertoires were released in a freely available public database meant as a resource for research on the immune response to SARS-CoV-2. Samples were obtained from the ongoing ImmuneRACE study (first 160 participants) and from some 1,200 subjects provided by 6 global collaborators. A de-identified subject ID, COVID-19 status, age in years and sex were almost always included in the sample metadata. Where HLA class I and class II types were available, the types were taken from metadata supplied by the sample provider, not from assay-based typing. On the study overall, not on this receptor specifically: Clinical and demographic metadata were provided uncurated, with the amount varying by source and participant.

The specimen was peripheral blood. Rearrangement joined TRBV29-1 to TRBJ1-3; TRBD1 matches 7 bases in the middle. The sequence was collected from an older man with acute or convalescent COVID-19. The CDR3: CSVGTVGNTIYF. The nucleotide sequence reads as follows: TGCAGCGTCGGGACAGTTGGAAACACCATATATTTT.